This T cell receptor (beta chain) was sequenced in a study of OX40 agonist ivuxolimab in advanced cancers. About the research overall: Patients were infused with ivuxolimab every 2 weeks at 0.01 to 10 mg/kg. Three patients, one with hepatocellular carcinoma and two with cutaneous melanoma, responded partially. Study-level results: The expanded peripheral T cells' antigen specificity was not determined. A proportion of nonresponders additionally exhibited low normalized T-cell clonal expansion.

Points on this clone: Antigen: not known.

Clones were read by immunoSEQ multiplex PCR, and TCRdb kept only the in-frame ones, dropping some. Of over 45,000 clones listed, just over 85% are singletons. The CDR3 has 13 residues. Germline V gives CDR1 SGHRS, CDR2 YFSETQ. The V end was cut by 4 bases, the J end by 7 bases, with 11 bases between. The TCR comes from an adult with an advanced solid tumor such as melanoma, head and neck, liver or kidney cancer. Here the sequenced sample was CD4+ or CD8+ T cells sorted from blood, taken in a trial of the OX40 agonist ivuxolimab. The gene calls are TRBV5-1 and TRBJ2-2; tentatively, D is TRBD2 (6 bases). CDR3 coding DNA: TGCGCCAGCAGCACCGGGAGTTTCGGGGAGCTGTTTTTT. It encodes CASSTGSFGELFF.